The rows below give T cell receptor beta chains drawn from one sample of a study of blood T cell repertoires in COVID-19. Repertoires were generated with immunoSEQ multiplex PCR, while TCRdb's copy carries only in-frame clones and drops some. The data hold 30,000 to 35,000 clones, with roughly 90% observed a single time. The specimen was peripheral blood. The source is a human donor in a cohort sampled during active COVID-19. Each CDR3 is given with its conserved first and last residue. D genes are given only for firm matches. Where a row states a size, it is once, few, many or the class of an expanded clone; other rows omit it.

abundance: once
j_gene: TRBJ2-7
d_gene: -
v_gene: TRBV4-3
CDR3aa: CASSQDSVREQYF
CDR3nt: TGCGCCAGCAGCCAAGATTCGGTTCGCGAGCAGTACTTC

abundance: -
j_gene: TRBJ2-2
d_gene: -
v_gene: TRBV7-9
CDR3aa: CASSLGLIRRAYTGELFF
CDR3nt: TGTGCCAGCAGCTTAGGATTGATCAGGAGGGCCTACACCGGGGAGCTGTTTTTT

abundance: -
j_gene: TRBJ2-1
d_gene: TRBD1
v_gene: TRBV5-1
CDR3aa: CASSSSGGYNEQFF
CDR3nt: TGCGCCAGCTCCTCGTCAGGGGGCTACAATGAGCAGTTCTTC

abundance: -
j_gene: TRBJ2-7
d_gene: -
v_gene: TRBV9
CDR3aa: CASSVGLASYEQYF
CDR3nt: TGTGCCAGCAGCGTAGGGCTAGCGTCCTACGAGCAGTACTTC

abundance: once
j_gene: TRBJ2-2
d_gene: -
v_gene: TRBV11-3
CDR3aa: CASSFYRNTGELFF
CDR3nt: TGTGCCAGCAGCTTCTACAGGAACACCGGGGAGCTGTTTTTT

abundance: -
j_gene: TRBJ2-7
d_gene: -
v_gene: TRBV2
CDR3aa: CASGGADSLSYEQYF
CDR3nt: TGTGCCAGCGGGGGGGCGGACAGCCTCTCCTACGAGCAGTACTTC

abundance: -
j_gene: TRBJ2-2
d_gene: -
v_gene: TRBV18
CDR3aa: CASSPQRTVSSGELFF
CDR3nt: TGTGCCAGCTCACCACAGAGGACAGTGTCCTCCGGGGAGCTGTTTTTT

abundance: -
j_gene: TRBJ2-7
d_gene: TRBD1
v_gene: TRBV6-6
CDR3aa: CASSYAQGDSYEQYF
CDR3nt: TGTGCCAGCAGTTACGCGCAGGGGGACTCCTACGAGCAGTACTTC

abundance: -
j_gene: TRBJ1-1
d_gene: TRBD1
v_gene: TRBV9
CDR3aa: CASSAYRGQAFF
CDR3nt: TGTGCCAGCAGCGCTTACAGGGGGCAAGCTTTCTTT

abundance: -
j_gene: TRBJ2-1
d_gene: -
v_gene: TRBV5-5
CDR3aa: CASSFFATYNEQFF
CDR3nt: TGTGCCAGCAGCTTCTTTGCAACTTACAATGAGCAGTTCTTC

abundance: -
j_gene: TRBJ1-1
d_gene: -
v_gene: TRBV7-8
CDR3aa: CASSLELNTEAFF
CDR3nt: TGTGCCAGCAGCTTAGAGCTGAACACTGAAGCTTTCTTT

abundance: -
j_gene: TRBJ2-3
d_gene: -
v_gene: TRBV15
CDR3aa: CATSRERGLTDTQYF
CDR3nt: TGTGCCACCAGCAGAGAAAGGGGCCTCACAGATACGCAGTATTTT

abundance: medium-sized
j_gene: TRBJ1-6
d_gene: -
v_gene: TRBV28
CDR3aa: CASQWTQGLRNVSLHF
CDR3nt: TGTGCCAGCCAGTGGACCCAGGGCCTAAGGAATGTGTCCCTCCACTTT

abundance: -
j_gene: TRBJ2-4
d_gene: -
v_gene: TRBV28
CDR3aa: CASSLWGATTDLAKNIQYF
CDR3nt: TGTGCCAGCAGTTTATGGGGGGCCACGACCGATCTAGCCAAAAACATTCAGTACTTC

abundance: once
j_gene: TRBJ2-7
d_gene: TRBD1
v_gene: TRBV18
CDR3aa: CASSPPGQGSYEQYF
CDR3nt: TGTGCCAGCTCACCACCGGGACAGGGTTCCTACGAGCAGTACTTC

abundance: -
j_gene: TRBJ1-6
d_gene: TRBD1
v_gene: TRBV5-4
CDR3aa: CASSWGQGDRSPLHF
CDR3nt: TGTGCCAGCAGCTGGGGACAGGGGGATCGTTCACCCCTCCACTTT

abundance: -
j_gene: TRBJ2-7
d_gene: -
v_gene: TRBV7-3
CDR3aa: CASSLTYGDEQYF
CDR3nt: TGTGCCAGCAGCTTAACCTATGGAGACGAGCAGTACTTC

abundance: -
j_gene: TRBJ2-1
d_gene: TRBD2
v_gene: TRBV29-1
CDR3aa: CSVGLARGNEQFF
CDR3nt: TGCAGCGTCGGACTAGCCCGGGGCAATGAGCAGTTCTTC

abundance: -
j_gene: TRBJ1-1
d_gene: -
v_gene: TRBV19
CDR3aa: CASKHNTEAFF
CDR3nt: TGTGCCAGTAAGCACAACACTGAAGCTTTCTTT

abundance: -
j_gene: TRBJ2-3
d_gene: TRBD2
v_gene: TRBV9
CDR3aa: CASSPGTSGRGDTQYF
CDR3nt: TGTGCCAGCAGCCCCGGGACTAGCGGGAGAGGAGATACGCAGTATTTT

abundance: once
j_gene: TRBJ2-3
d_gene: TRBD1
v_gene: TRBV7-7
CDR3aa: CASSLAPQGAGEDTQYF
CDR3nt: TGTGCTAGCAGCTTAGCGCCCCAGGGGGCTGGGGAAGATACGCAGTATTTT

abundance: -
j_gene: TRBJ1-4
d_gene: TRBD1
v_gene: TRBV5-6
CDR3aa: CASSLVHSGQGDEKLFF
CDR3nt: TGTGCCAGCAGCTTGGTCCATTCGGGACAGGGAGATGAAAAACTGTTTTTT

abundance: -
j_gene: TRBJ2-3
d_gene: -
v_gene: TRBV7-8
CDR3aa: CASSFPGAQDSDTQYF
CDR3nt: TGTGCCAGCAGCTTCCCGGGAGCACAGGATTCAGATACGCAGTATTTT

abundance: -
j_gene: TRBJ2-3
d_gene: TRBD2
v_gene: TRBV19
CDR3aa: CASSFRPGGGRDTQYF
CDR3nt: TGTGCCAGTAGTTTCCGTCCGGGAGGGGGTCGGGATACGCAGTATTTT

abundance: -
j_gene: TRBJ1-2
d_gene: TRBD1
v_gene: TRBV5-1
CDR3aa: CASSLAVGGGYGYTF
CDR3nt: TGCGCCAGCAGCTTGGCAGTAGGGGGCGGGTATGGCTACACCTTC

abundance: -
j_gene: TRBJ2-2
d_gene: TRBD1
v_gene: TRBV5-1
CDR3aa: CASSSTGGAVTGELFF
CDR3nt: TGCGCCAGCAGCAGTACAGGGGGCGCCGTAACCGGGGAGCTGTTTTTT

abundance: -
j_gene: TRBJ1-2
d_gene: TRBD1
v_gene: TRBV9
CDR3aa: CASSARTGGNYGYTF
CDR3nt: TGTGCCAGCAGCGCCCGGACAGGGGGCAACTATGGCTACACCTTC

abundance: -
j_gene: TRBJ2-2
d_gene: -
v_gene: TRBV15
CDR3aa: CATSRDSIGELFF
CDR3nt: TGTGCCACCAGCAGAGATTCTATCGGGGAGCTGTTTTTT

abundance: -
j_gene: TRBJ2-2
d_gene: -
v_gene: TRBV7-2
CDR3aa: CASSLDRRTANTGELFF
CDR3nt: TGTGCCAGCAGCTTAGATCGTAGGACAGCCAACACCGGGGAGCTGTTTTTT

abundance: -
j_gene: TRBJ2-7
d_gene: -
v_gene: TRBV5-4
CDR3aa: CASSLDQGNYEQYF
CDR3nt: TGTGCCAGCAGCTTGGATCAGGGTAACTACGAGCAGTACTTC

abundance: -
j_gene: TRBJ2-1
d_gene: TRBD2
v_gene: TRBV19
CDR3aa: CASSIATSAQGGYNEQFF
CDR3nt: TGTGCCAGTAGTATTGCGACTAGCGCCCAGGGAGGCTACAATGAGCAGTTCTTC

abundance: -
j_gene: TRBJ1-5
d_gene: -
v_gene: TRBV30
CDR3aa: CAWSVQGGQPQHF
CDR3nt: TGTGCCTGGAGTGTACAGGGTGGTCAGCCCCAGCATTTT

abundance: -
j_gene: TRBJ1-2
d_gene: -
v_gene: TRBV28
CDR3aa: CASTGRSFYGYTF
CDR3nt: TGTGCCAGCACTGGGAGGAGTTTTTATGGCTACACCTTC

abundance: once
j_gene: TRBJ2-7
d_gene: TRBD1
v_gene: TRBV19
CDR3aa: CASSRDSGDEQYF
CDR3nt: TGTGCCAGTAGTAGGGACAGTGGGGACGAGCAGTACTTC

abundance: -
j_gene: TRBJ1-1
d_gene: -
v_gene: TRBV5-6
CDR3aa: CASNLRANTEAFF
CDR3nt: TGTGCCAGCAACCTCAGGGCGAACACTGAAGCTTTCTTT

abundance: -
j_gene: TRBJ1-3
d_gene: TRBD1
v_gene: TRBV30
CDR3aa: CAWSTGQAMGNTIYF
CDR3nt: TGTGCCTGGAGCACGGGACAGGCTATGGGAAACACCATATATTTT

abundance: -
j_gene: TRBJ1-2
d_gene: TRBD1
v_gene: TRBV7-8
CDR3aa: CASSRQGEIGGYTF
CDR3nt: TGTGCCAGCAGCCGACAGGGTGAGATAGGAGGCTACACCTTC

abundance: -
j_gene: TRBJ1-6
d_gene: TRBD1
v_gene: TRBV9
CDR3aa: CASSVAQGVGISPLHF
CDR3nt: TGTGCCAGCAGCGTAGCACAGGGGGTAGGAATTTCACCCCTCCACTTT

abundance: -
j_gene: TRBJ2-1
d_gene: TRBD2
v_gene: TRBV28
CDR3aa: CASSPGLAVTEQFF
CDR3nt: TGTGCCAGCAGTCCTGGACTAGCGGTGACTGAGCAGTTCTTC

abundance: -
j_gene: TRBJ2-5
d_gene: TRBD2
v_gene: TRBV6-2/TRBV6-3
CDR3aa: CASSPGGETQYF
CDR3nt: TGTGCCAGCAGTCCCGGGGGGGAGACCCAGTACTTC

abundance: -
j_gene: TRBJ2-3
d_gene: -
v_gene: TRBV27
CDR3aa: CASSFAPRLGVTDTQYF
CDR3nt: TGTGCCAGCAGTTTCGCCCCCCGACTAGGGGTGACAGATACGCAGTATTTT

abundance: -
j_gene: TRBJ1-3
d_gene: TRBD1
v_gene: TRBV18
CDR3aa: CASSPGQGATGNTIYF
CDR3nt: TGTGCCAGCTCACCGGGACAGGGGGCAACTGGAAACACCATATATTTT

abundance: -
j_gene: TRBJ2-1
d_gene: -
v_gene: TRBV2
CDR3aa: CASGGWTRDNEQFF
CDR3nt: TGTGCCAGCGGGGGCTGGACTAGAGATAATGAGCAGTTCTTC

abundance: -
j_gene: TRBJ1-2
d_gene: -
v_gene: TRBV6-1
CDR3aa: CASSDRKANYGYTF
CDR3nt: TGTGCCAGCAGTGACAGAAAAGCTAACTATGGCTACACCTTC

abundance: once
j_gene: TRBJ2-7
d_gene: TRBD2
v_gene: TRBV20-1
CDR3aa: CSASVGTILYEQYF
CDR3nt: TGCAGTGCTAGTGTGGGGACTATCCTATACGAGCAGTACTTC

abundance: -
j_gene: TRBJ2-4
d_gene: TRBD2
v_gene: TRBV28
CDR3aa: CASSLTSGLAKNIQYF
CDR3nt: TGTGCCAGCAGTCTTACTAGCGGACTAGCCAAAAACATTCAGTACTTC

abundance: -
j_gene: TRBJ2-3
d_gene: -
v_gene: TRBV27
CDR3aa: CASRETRITDTQYF
CDR3nt: TGTGCCAGCAGGGAAACTAGAATCACAGATACGCAGTATTTT

abundance: -
j_gene: TRBJ2-7
d_gene: TRBD1
v_gene: TRBV7-9
CDR3aa: CASSSDRGYEQYF
CDR3nt: TGTGCCAGCAGCTCCGACAGGGGGTACGAGCAGTACTTC

abundance: -
j_gene: TRBJ2-1
d_gene: TRBD2
v_gene: TRBV7-9
CDR3aa: CASSLSASGSGDEQFF
CDR3nt: TGTGCCAGCAGCTTATCGGCTAGCGGGAGTGGGGATGAGCAGTTCTTC

abundance: -
j_gene: TRBJ2-2
d_gene: TRBD2
v_gene: TRBV5-1
CDR3aa: CASSPVVAGGDTGELFF
CDR3nt: TGCGCCAGCAGCCCCGTGGTAGCGGGAGGGGATACCGGGGAGCTGTTTTTT

abundance: -
j_gene: TRBJ2-1
d_gene: TRBD2
v_gene: TRBV3-1/TRBV3-2
CDR3aa: CASSPILAGGTYNEQFF
CDR3nt: TGTGCCAGCAGCCCTATACTAGCGGGAGGCACTTACAATGAGCAGTTCTTC

abundance: -
j_gene: TRBJ1-1
d_gene: -
v_gene: TRBV2
CDR3aa: CASSPTENTEAFF
CDR3nt: TGTGCCAGCAGTCCGACAGAGAACACTGAAGCTTTCTTT

abundance: once
j_gene: TRBJ2-3
d_gene: -
v_gene: TRBV11-2
CDR3aa: CASSLFRMTGEITDTQYF
CDR3nt: TGTGCCAGCAGCTTATTTAGAATGACGGGAGAAATTACAGATACGCAGTATTTT